This TCR beta chain originates from a study of T cell clones after liver transplantation. Study-wide points: Donor-reactive sequences fell more than third party-reactive ones, suggesting partial deletion.

About this clone: Its matching antigen is unknown.

Assay used: immunoSEQ multiplex PCR; TCRdb lists only in-frame clones, some missing. This sample has some 59,000 clones, with under 85% found just once. Sequenced here: CD4+ T cells from blood, sampled at the 22-month timepoint. The sequence derives from a human patient who received a liver transplant. Some T cells may have come from the graft donor.

CDR3 protein: CASSLEQGADNEQFF. DNA of the CDR3: TGTGCCAGCAGCTTAGAACAGGGGGCGGACAATGAGCAGTTCTTC. This chain connects TRBV7-7 to TRBJ2-1; TRBD1 matches at 9 bases. Trimming at V came to 1 base and at J to 5 bases, leaving 3 bases not matched to a gene. The CDR3 spans 15 residues. Looked up from germline, CDR1 is SSHAT and CDR2 is FNYEAQ (reference sequence).